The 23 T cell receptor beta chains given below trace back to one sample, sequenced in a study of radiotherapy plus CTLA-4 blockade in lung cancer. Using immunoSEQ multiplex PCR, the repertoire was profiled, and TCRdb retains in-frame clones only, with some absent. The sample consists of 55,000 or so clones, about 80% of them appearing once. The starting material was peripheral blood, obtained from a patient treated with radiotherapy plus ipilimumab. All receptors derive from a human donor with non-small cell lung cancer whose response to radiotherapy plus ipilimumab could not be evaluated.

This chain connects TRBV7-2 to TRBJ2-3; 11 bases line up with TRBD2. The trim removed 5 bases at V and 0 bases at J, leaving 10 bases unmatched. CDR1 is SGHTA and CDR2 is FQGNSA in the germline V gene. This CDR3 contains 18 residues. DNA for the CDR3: TGTGCCAGCAGCCCTGGAAGACTAGCGGGGAGTAGCACAGATACGCAGTATTTT. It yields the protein CASSPGRLAGSSTDTQYF.

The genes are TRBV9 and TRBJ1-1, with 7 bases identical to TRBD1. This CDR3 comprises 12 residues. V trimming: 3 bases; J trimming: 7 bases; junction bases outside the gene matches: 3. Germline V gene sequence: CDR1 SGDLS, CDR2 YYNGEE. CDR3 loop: CASSARQGEAFF. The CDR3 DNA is TGTGCCAGCAGCGCCCGACAGGGTGAAGCTTTCTTT.

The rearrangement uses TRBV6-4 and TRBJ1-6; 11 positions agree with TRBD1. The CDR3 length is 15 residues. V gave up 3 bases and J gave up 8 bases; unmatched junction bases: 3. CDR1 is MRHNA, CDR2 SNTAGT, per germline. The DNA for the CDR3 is TGTGCCAGCAGTGAGCTGGGACAGGGGGATTCACCCCTCCACTTT. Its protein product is CASSELGQGDSPLHF.

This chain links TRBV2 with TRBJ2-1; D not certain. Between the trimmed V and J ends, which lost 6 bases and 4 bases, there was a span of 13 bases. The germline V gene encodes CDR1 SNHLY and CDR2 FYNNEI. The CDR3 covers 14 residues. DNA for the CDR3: TGTGCCAGCAGGCTCGGCGAGGTATACAATGAGCAGTTCTTC. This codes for CASRLGEVYNEQFF.

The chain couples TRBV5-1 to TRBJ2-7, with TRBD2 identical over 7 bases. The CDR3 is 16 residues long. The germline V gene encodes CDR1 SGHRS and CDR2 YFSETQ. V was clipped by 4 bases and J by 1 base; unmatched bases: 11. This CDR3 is CASSLLGLAESYEQYF. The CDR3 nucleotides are TGCGCCAGCAGCCTTCTAGGGCTAGCGGAGTCCTACGAGCAGTACTTC.

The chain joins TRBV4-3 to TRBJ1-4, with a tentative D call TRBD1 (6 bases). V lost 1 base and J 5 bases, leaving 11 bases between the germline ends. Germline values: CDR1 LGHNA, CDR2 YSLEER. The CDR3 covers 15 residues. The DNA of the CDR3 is TGCGCCAGCAGCCAAGGGGGGAGGGGGAATGAAAAACTGTTTTTT. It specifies CASSQGGRGNEKLFF.

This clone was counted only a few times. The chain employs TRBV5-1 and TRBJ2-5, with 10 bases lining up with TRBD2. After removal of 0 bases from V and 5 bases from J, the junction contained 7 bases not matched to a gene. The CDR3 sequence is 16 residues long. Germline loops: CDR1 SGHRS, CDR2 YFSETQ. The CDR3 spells CASSLAFSGGAETQYF. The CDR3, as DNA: TGCGCCAGCAGCTTGGCCTTCAGCGGGGGGGCGGAGACCCAGTACTTC.

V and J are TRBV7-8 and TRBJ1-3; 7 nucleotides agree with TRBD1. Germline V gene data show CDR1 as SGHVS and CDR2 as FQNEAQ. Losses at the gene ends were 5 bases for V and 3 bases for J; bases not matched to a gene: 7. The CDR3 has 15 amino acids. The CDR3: CASSRETGNGNTIYF. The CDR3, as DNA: TGTGCCAGCAGCAGGGAGACAGGGAATGGAAACACCATATATTTT.

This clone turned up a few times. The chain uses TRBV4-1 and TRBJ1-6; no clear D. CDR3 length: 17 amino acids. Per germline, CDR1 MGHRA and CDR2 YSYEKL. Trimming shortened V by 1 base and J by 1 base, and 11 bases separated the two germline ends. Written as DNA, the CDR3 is TGCGCCAGCAGCCAAGTAGACTTGGTGTCCTATAATTCACCCCTCCACTTT. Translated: CASSQVDLVSYNSPLHF.

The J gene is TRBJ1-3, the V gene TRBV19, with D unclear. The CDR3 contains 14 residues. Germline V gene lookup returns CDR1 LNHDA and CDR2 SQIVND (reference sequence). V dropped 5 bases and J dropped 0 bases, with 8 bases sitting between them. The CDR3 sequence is CASSPQSSGNTIYF. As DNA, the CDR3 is TGTGCCAGTAGTCCACAAAGCTCTGGAAACACCATATATTTT.

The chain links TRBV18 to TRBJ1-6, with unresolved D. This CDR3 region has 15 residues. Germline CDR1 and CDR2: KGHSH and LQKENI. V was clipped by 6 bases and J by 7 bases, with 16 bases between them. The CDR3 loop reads CASSPGGGLNSPLHF. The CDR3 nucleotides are TGTGCCAGCTCGCCGGGTGGAGGGTTGAATTCACCCCTCCACTTT. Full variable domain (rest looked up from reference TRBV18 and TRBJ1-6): NAGVMQNPRHLVRRRGQEARLRCSPMKGHSHVYWYRQLPEEGLKFMVYLQKENIIDESGMPKERFSAEFPKEGPSILRIQQVVRGDSAAYFCASSPGGGLNSPLHFGNGTRLTVT.

The CDR3 here is CASTRGATEAFF. For the CDR3, the DNA is TGTGCCAGCACCCGGGGGGCCACTGAAGCTTTCTTT. The chain carries TRBV6-1 and TRBJ1-1, with D possibly matching TRBD1 (6 bases). The CDR3 is 12 amino acids. CDR1 is MNHNS and CDR2 is SASEGT in the germline V gene. Trimming stripped 7 bases from V and 4 bases from J, with 10 bases between.

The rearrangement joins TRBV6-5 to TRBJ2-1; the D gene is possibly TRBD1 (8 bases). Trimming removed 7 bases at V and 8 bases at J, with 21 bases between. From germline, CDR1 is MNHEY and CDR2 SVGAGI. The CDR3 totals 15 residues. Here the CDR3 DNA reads TGTGCCAGCACGGGCACAGGGGGGGTCAGGGATGAGCAGTTCTTC. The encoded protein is CASTGTGGVRDEQFF.

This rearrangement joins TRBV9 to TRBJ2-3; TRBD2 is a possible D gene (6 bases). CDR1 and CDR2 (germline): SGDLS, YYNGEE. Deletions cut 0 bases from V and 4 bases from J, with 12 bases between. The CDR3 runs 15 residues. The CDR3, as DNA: TGTGCCAGCAGCGTAGACGGAACGGGAGCAGATACGCAGTATTTT. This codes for CASSVDGTGADTQYF.

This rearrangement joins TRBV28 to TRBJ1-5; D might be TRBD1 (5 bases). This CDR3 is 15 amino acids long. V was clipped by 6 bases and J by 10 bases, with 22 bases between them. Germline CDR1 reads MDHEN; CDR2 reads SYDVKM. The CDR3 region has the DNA TGTGCCAGCAGCCGAGGGCACGGGGGGTTGATTCCCCAGCATTTT. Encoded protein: CASSRGHGGLIPQHF.

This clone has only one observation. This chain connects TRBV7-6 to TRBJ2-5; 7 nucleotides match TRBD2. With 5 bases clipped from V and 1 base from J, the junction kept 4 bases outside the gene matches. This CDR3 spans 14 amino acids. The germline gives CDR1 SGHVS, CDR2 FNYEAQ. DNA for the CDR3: TGTGCCAGCAGCCAGACTAGCTTCCAAGAGACCCAGTACTTC. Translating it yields CASSQTSFQETQYF.

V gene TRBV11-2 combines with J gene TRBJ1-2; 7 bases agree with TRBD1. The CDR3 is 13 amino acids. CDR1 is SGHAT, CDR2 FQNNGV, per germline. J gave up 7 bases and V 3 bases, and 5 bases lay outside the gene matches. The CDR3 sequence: CASSLRQGLGYTF. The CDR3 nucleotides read TGTGCCAGCAGCTTGCGACAGGGTCTTGGCTACACCTTC.

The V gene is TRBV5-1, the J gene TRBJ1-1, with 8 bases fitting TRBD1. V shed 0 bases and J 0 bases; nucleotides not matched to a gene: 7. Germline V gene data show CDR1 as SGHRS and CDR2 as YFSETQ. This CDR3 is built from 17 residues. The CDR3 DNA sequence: TGCGCCAGCAGCTTGGTTCGGGCAGGGGGCCTGAACACTGAAGCTTTCTTT. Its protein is CASSLVRAGGLNTEAFF.

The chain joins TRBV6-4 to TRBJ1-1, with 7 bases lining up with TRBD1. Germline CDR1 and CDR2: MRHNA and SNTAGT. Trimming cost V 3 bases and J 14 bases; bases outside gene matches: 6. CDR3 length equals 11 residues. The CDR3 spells CASSEGQTQFF. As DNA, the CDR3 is TGTGCCAGCAGTGAGGGACAGACCCAATTCTTT.

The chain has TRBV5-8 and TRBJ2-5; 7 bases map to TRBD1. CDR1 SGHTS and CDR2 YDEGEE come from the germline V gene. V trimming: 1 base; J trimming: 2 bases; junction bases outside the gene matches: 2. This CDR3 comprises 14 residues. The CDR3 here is CASSLWTGQETQYF. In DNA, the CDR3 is TGTGCCAGCAGCTTGTGGACAGGTCAAGAGACCCAGTACTTC.

CDR3 in DNA: TGTGCCAGCAGCTTAGGGCCCCAGGACAGGATGGGCTACACCTTC. Amino acids: CASSLGPQDRMGYTF. This sequence joins TRBV7-8 and TRBJ1-2; 7 bases match TRBD1. J was trimmed by 8 bases and V by 1 base; bases with no gene match: 10. This CDR3 is built from 15 residues. The V gene's germline CDR1 is SGHVS and CDR2 FQNEAQ. The full variable domain, completed using reference TRBV7-8 and TRBJ1-2, is GAGVSQSPRYKVAKRGQDVALRCDPISGHVSLFWYQQALGQGPEFLTYFQNEAQLDKSGLPSDRFFAERPEGSVSTLKIQRTQQEDSAVYLCASSLGPQDRMGYTFGSGTRLTVV.

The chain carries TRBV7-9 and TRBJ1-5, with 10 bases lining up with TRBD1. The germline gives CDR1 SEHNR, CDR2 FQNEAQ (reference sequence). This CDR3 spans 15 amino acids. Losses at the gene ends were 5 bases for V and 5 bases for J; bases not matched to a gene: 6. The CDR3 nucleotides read TGTGCCAGCAGCCAGACAGGGGGCGCAGATCAGCCCCAGCATTTT. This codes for CASSQTGGADQPQHF.

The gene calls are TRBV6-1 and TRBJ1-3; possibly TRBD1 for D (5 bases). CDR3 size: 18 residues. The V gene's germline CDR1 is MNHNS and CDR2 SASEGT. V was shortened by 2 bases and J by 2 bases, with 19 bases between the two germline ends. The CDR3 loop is CASSENLAGQSTGNTIYF. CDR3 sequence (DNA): TGTGCCAGCAGTGAAAATCTGGCGGGGCAATCCACTGGAAACACCATATATTTT.